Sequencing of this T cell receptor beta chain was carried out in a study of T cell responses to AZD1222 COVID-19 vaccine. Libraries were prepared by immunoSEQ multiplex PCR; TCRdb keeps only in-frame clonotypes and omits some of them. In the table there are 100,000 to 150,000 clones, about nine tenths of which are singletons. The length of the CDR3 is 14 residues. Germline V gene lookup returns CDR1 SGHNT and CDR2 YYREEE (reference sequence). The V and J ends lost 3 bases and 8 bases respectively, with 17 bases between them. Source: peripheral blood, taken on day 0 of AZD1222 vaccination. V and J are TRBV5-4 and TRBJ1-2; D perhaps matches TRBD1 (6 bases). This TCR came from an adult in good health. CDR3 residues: CASSSPWDTKGYTF. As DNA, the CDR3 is TGTGCCAGCAGCTCTCCGTGGGACACTAAGGGCTACACCTTC.